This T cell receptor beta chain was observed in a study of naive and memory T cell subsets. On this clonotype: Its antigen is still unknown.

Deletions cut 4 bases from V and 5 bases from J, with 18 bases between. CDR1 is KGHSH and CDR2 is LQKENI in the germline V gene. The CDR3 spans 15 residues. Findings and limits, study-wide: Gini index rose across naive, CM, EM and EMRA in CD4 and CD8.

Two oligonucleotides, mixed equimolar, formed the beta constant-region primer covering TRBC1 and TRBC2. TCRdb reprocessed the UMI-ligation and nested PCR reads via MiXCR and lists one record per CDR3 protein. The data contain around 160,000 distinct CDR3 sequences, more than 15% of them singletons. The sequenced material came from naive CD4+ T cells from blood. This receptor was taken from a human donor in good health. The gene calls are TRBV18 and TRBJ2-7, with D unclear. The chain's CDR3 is CASSLRTTVAHEQYF. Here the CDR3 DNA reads TGTGCCAGCTCACTCCGTACTACGGTCGCCCACGAGCAGTACTTC.